This T cell receptor beta chain was captured by sequencing in a study of blood T cell repertoires in COVID-19 (dated by TCRdb to 2018 to 2021). The study in broad terms: Collaborator samples came from the United States, Italy and Spain and covered acute and convalescent phases of COVID-19. The repertoires were released in a freely available public database intended as a resource for research on the immune response to SARS-CoV-2. Deeply sampled blood TCRbeta repertoires from subjects exposed to, actively infected with, or recovered from COVID-19 were included in the dataset. The prospective study material was composed of cDNA or gDNA derived from T cells, B-cell-depleted T cells, or PBMCs. The samples were drawn from two sources: the first 160 participants of the ongoing ImmuneRACE study, and some 1,300 subjects contributed by 6 global collaborators. Sample metadata almost always included a de-identified subject ID, COVID-19 status, age in years and sex. Where available, HLA class I and class II types were taken from metadata supplied by the sample provider and were not determined by assay-based typing. General study outcomes and caveats: The quantity of clinical and demographic metadata differed by source and by participant and was supplied without curation.

Note on this clone: It has no known antigen specificity. No base qualities exist here, and no much larger clone lies one base off it.

From the germline V gene, CDR1 is KGHDR and CDR2 is SFDVKD. The cysteine opens and the phenylalanine closes a CDR3 of 13 amino acids. The retained sequence is limited to the CDR3, 39 bases, with the frame set at the first base. V and J are trimmed by 9 bases and 11 bases, and the gene matches miss 12 bases of the junction. Participants in the prospective study were enrolled through a virtual design, were aged roughly 18 to 100 years, and lived in 20 to 30 United States geographic areas. In the prospective study, cohorts were assigned on the basis of participant-reported clinical history obtained from a screening survey and a study questionnaire. Recovered participants in ImmuneRACE Cohort 3 were defined as having two consecutive negative NP/OP PCR tests, clearance from a healthcare professional, or resolution of symptoms. In the prospective study, mobile phlebotomists collected whole blood, serum and a nasopharyngeal or oropharyngeal swab from each participant. Prospective study participants could optionally give additional blood draws and questionnaires over an approximately two-month period. Prospective study blood samples were shipped either frozen or at room temperature before DNA extraction.

TCRbeta CDR3 regions were amplified from genomic DNA using the immunoSEQ Assay, a bias-controlled multiplex PCR. In the authors' own workflow: The number of nucleated cells in each sample was estimated from the amplification of reference gene primers within the assay. Sequence reads were collapsed and filtered to measure the absolute abundance of every unique TCRbeta CDR3 rearrangement. For each sample, productive Simpson clonality was calculated as the square root of Simpson's diversity index over productive rearrangements. In TCRdb, the immuneACCESS table is reduced to in-frame sequences with V and J assigned. These tables do not hold every clone; where another copy was compared, an unresolved V gene accounts for under half, and the others remain unexplained. V, J and clone size reflect that table, while D and trimming were determined from the DNA. The sample table holds 180,000 or so clones, of which about nine tenths were seen once. Under 0.85% of the sample goes to the ten largest clones.

Material: PBMCs or T cells enriched from blood (not recorded which). This TCR derives from a woman under 30 who had recovered from COVID-19. Rearrangement joined TRBV24-1 to TRBJ1-5, with 7 bases in between that match TRBD1. The CDR3 protein: CATEDRPQGAQHF. At the DNA level, the sequence is TGTGCCACCGAGGACAGGCCCCAAGGGGCCCAGCATTTT.